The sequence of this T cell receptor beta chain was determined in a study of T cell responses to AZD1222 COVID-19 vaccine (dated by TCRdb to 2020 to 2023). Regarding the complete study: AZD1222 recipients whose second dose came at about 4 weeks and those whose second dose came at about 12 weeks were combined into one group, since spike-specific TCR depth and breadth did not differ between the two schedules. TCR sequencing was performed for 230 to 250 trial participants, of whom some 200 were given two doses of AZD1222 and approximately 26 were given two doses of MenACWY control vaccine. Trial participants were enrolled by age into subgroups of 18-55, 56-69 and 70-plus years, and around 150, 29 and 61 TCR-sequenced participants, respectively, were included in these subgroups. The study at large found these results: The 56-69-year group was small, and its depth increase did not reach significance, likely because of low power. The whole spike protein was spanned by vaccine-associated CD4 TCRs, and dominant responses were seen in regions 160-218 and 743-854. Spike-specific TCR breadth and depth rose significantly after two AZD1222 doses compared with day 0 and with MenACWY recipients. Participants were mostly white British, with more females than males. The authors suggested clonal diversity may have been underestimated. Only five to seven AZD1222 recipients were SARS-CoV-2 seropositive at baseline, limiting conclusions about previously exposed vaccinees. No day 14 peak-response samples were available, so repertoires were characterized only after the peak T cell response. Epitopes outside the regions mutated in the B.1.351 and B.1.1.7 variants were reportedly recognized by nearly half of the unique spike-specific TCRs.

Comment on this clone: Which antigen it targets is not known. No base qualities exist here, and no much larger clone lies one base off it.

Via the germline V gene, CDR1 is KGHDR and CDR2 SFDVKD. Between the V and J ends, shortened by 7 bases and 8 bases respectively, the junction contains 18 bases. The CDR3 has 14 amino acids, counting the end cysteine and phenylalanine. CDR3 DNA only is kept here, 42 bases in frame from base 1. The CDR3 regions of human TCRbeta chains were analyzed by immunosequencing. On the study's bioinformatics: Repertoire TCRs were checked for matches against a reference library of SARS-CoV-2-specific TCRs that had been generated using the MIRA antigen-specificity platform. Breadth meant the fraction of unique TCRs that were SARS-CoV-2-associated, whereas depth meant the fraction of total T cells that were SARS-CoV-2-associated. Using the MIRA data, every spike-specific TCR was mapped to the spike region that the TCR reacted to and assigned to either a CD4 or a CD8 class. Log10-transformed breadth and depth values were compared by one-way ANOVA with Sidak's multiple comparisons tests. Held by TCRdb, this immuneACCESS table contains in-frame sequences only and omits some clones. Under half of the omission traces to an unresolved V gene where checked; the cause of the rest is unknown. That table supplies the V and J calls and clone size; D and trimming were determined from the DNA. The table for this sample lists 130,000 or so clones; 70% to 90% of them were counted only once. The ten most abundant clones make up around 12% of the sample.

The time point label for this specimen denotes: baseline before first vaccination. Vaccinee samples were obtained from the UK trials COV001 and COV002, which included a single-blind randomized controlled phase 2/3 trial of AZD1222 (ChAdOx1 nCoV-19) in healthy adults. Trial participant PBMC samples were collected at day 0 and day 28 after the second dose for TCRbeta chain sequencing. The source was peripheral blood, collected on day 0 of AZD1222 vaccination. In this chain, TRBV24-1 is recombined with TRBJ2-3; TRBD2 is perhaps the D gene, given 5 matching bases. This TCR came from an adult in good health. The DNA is TGTGCCACCAGCGAAAAAGGACTCACCGGTACGCAGTATTTT. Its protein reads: CATSEKGLTGTQYF.